This TCR beta chain is drawn from a study of tumor-infiltrating lymphocytes in primary liver carcinoma listed by TCRdb under 2017. In terms of the full investigation: Between November 2015 and early 2016, 4 or 5 patients in China with histopathologically diagnosed primary liver carcinoma had their tumors surgically resected. For each liver tumor, the study sampled five regions along with adjacent normal tissue and blood, and applied TCRbeta repertoire sequencing, expression microarrays and whole-exome sequencing. TCRbeta repertoire sequencing covered some 35 specimens from 5 patients: some 25 tumor regions, 5 adjacent noncancerous liver tissues and 5 peripheral blood samples. Repertoires from technical replicates were highly reproducible, with mean shared-clone rates about 0.88 and correlation coefficients above 0.98. Each sample produced roughly 3.5 to 7.13 million productive TCRbeta reads, and read depth showed no significant difference between tissue types. Hepatocellular carcinoma (four) or combined HCC and intrahepatic cholangiocarcinoma (one) was present in the five patients, who were three men and two women aged 30 to 69 years. The five patients had tumors of stage T1-T3 N0M0, with maximum diameters ranging from about 4.2 to 10 cm.

What the work shows at the level of the full study, not this receptor alone: With just a handful of patients in the study, the authors point out that the findings should be validated in a larger study. Only the TCR beta chain was sequenced, which likely underestimates true repertoire diversity because unpaired alpha chains were not captured. Consistent with antigen-driven expansion, pairs of tumor regions showed higher repertoire overlap (mean roughly 36%) than either tumor-adjacent pairs (approximately 17%) or tumor-blood pairs (roughly 14%). Comparison of CD4+ and CD8+ T cell repertoires was precluded by the use of bulk unsorted samples. Compared with blood, tumors had a significantly larger share of the repertoire taken up by the top 250 clones (p = 0.039).

The junction shows trimming of 7 bases on V and 9 bases on J, plus 10 bases between the germline ends. The CDR3 is 11 residues long, ends included. CDR3 DNA only is kept here, 33 bases in frame from base 1. TRIzol reagent was used to extract blood RNA from unsorted whole blood, while the DNeasy Blood & Tissue kit provided the germline DNA. Chronic HBV infection was present in the patients, and the patients were treatment-naive at sampling. Before surgery, about 4 milliliters of peripheral blood were collected into K2EDTA tubes. Regarding this clonotype: Its antigen specificity is not known. A much larger clone sits a single nucleotide away, making a read error possible. Given the absence of the conserved phenylalanine or tryptophan at the CDR3 end, a read error is likely.

TCRbeta-specific cDNA was reverse-transcribed from 500 to 550 ng total RNA using a constant-region primer and ProtoScript II reverse transcriptase. The TCRbeta libraries were prepared through three rounds of nested multiplex PCR following a slightly modified ARM-PCR procedure. Multiplex TRBV1-TRBV30 forward primers and a Cbeta reverse primer were used in the first two PCR rounds, each of which was run for approximately 9 cycles. Sample barcodes and Illumina adapters were added in a final 25-cycle PCR with Deep VentR polymerase. Before sequencing, amplicons of 200-500 bp were gel-purified using a QIAquick gel extraction kit. An Illumina HiSeq 2500 was used to sequence the TCRbeta amplicons with 250-bp paired-end reads. As for the authors' bioinformatics: Trimmomatic v0.33 was used to quality-trim the reads, and FLASH v1.2.11 was used to merge paired reads so that full CDR3 sequences could be recovered. V, D and J germline segments were assigned to the rearranged TCRbeta sequences using MiGEC v1.2.1b. VDJtools v1.0.0 computed clonotype statistics and Shannon-Wiener diversity indices. Except for diversity analysis, only each sample's 250 most abundant clonotypes were used in subsequent analyses to reduce sampling bias. TCRdb reprocessing: public reads trimmed at Q25 with fastp, clones called with MiXCR, in-frame beta chains kept. One record per CDR3 amino acid sequence lists the most common genes and DNA. The V and J calls and clone size are TCRdb's, not the authors'. Recorded for this sample are about 300,000 distinct CDR3 sequences; 65% of them occurred a single time. The ten largest make up roughly 9% of the sample.

The receptor chain draws on TRBV12-3 or TRBV12-4 and TRBJ2-1, with a weak D call of TRBD1 (6 bases match). Sequenced sample: peripheral blood. The clonotype originates from a man aged 35 to 55 with primary liver carcinoma and hepatitis B virus infection. The DNA sequence reads TGTGCCAGCAATGGGGGCAGTGAGCAGTTCCTC. This translates into CASNGGSEQFL.